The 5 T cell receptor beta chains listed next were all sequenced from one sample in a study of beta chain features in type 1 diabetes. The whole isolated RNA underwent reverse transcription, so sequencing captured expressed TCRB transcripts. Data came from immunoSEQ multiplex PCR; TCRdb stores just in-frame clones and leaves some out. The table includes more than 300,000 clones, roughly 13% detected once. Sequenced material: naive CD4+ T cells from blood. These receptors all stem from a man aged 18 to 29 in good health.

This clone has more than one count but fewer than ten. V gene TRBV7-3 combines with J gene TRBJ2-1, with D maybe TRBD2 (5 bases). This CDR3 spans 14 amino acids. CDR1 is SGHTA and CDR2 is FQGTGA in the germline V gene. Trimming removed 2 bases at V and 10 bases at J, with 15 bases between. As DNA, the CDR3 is TGTGCCAGCAGCTTAGACAATGGGGAGCGGGAGCAGTTCTTC. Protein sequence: CASSLDNGEREQFF.

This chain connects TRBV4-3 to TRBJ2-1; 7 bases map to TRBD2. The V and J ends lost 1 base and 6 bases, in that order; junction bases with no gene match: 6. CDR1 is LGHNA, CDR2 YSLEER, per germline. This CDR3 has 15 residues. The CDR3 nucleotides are TGCGCCAGCAGCCAAGTACCGGGACTATTCAATGAGCAGTTCTTC. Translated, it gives CASSQVPGLFNEQFF.

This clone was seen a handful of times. This chain's CDR3 is CASSLETSGTSDTQYF. The CDR3 DNA follows: TGTGCCAGCAGCTTAGAAACTAGCGGGACGTCAGATACGCAGTATTTT. This sequence joins TRBV7-2 and TRBJ2-3; 10 nucleotides agree with TRBD2. The V segment lost 1 base and the J segment 4 bases; nucleotides outside the gene matches: 5. This CDR3 has 16 amino acids. CDR1 SGHTA and CDR2 FQGNSA come from the germline V gene.

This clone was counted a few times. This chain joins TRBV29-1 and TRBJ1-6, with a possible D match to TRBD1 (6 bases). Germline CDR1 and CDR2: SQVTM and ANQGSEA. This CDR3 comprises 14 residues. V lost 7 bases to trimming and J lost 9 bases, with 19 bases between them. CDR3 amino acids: CSAQIQGFGSPLHF. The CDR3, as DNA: TGCAGCGCCCAAATACAGGGATTCGGTTCACCCCTCCACTTT.

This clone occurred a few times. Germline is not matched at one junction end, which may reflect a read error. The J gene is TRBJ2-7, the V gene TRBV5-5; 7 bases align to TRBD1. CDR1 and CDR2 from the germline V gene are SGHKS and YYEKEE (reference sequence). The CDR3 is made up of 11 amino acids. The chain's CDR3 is CASNDYRGPNF. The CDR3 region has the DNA TGTGCCAGCAACGATTACAGGGGACCTAACTTC.